One sample yielded the 25 T cell receptor beta chains listed below, sequenced in a study of T cell responses to AZD1222 COVID-19 vaccine. The data were produced by immunoSEQ multiplex PCR, yet TCRdb's version contains in-frame clones alone and is incomplete. The sample has 160,000 or so clones; around nine tenths are singletons. The sample was peripheral blood, taken on day 0 of AZD1222 vaccination. These receptor sequences come from an adult in good health.

Points on this clone: At the DNA level, this CDR3 is encoded by other sequences in the same sample as well. V is TRBV3-1 (or the pseudogene TRBV3-2) and J is TRBJ1-1; D not certain. V lost 1 base, J lost 0 bases, and 6 bases lay in between. The CDR3 consists of 14 residues. Looked up from germline, CDR1 is LGHDT and CDR2 is YNNKEL (reference sequence). CDR3 coding DNA: TGTGCCAGCAGCCAAGGAGCGGTGAACACTGAAGCTTTCTTT. Its translation is CASSQGAVNTEAFF.

The chain carries TRBV14 and TRBJ1-2; D might be TRBD1 (5 bases). The CDR3 covers 15 residues. CDR1 SGHDN and CDR2 FVKESK come from the germline V gene. The V end was cut by 3 bases, the J end by 0 bases, with 11 bases between. CDR3 nucleotides: TGTGCCAGCAGCCACCGGACACCATCTAACTATGGCTACACCTTC. It encodes CASSHRTPSNYGYTF.

V and J are TRBV20-1 and TRBJ2-7; D gene ambiguous. The CDR3 has 14 amino acids. The germline V and J ends were trimmed by 3 bases and 2 bases, with 14 bases remaining between them. CDR1 DFQATT and CDR2 SNEGSKA come from the germline V gene (reference sequence). In nucleotides, the CDR3 is TGCAGTGCTAGTCCAGTCCAGGTTCCCTACGAGCAGTACTTC. The encoded protein is CSASPVQVPYEQYF.

The rearrangement uses TRBV5-1 and TRBJ2-2; D may be TRBD1 (6 bases). CDR1 is SGHRS and CDR2 is YFSETQ in the germline V gene. There are 18 residues in the CDR3. Trimming removed 4 bases from V and 0 bases from J, with 19 bases in between. In DNA form, the CDR3 reads TGCGCCAGCAGCGTGGAATATCGGGGACAATCGAACACCGGGGAGCTGTTTTTT. Protein sequence: CASSVEYRGQSNTGELFF.

The chain combines TRBV19 with TRBJ1-2, with D perhaps matching TRBD1 (6 bases). Germline CDR1 LNHDA, CDR2 SQIVND (reference sequence). Deletions cut 6 bases from V and 2 bases from J, with 10 bases between. There are 13 residues in the CDR3. The CDR3 nucleotides are TGTGCCAGTAGCCCGAGGGGGAACTATGGCTACACCTTC. Translated: CASSPRGNYGYTF.

This chain connects TRBV29-1 to TRBJ1-4; 7 bases match TRBD1. CDR1 and CDR2 from the germline V gene are SQVTM and ANQGSEA. The J segment lost 7 bases and the V segment lost 6 bases, leaving 11 bases of the junction unmatched. The CDR3 consists of 14 residues. CDR3 sequence (DNA): TGCAGCGTCGACCCGACAGGGCTGGGTGAAAAACTGTTTTTT. Translation gives CSVDPTGLGEKLFF.

The chain is built from TRBV25-1 and TRBJ1-2; no clear D gene. The V end was cut by 4 bases, the J end by 8 bases, with 20 bases between. Germline V gene sequence: CDR1 MGHDK, CDR2 SYGVNS. This CDR3 is 15 amino acids long. The CDR3 spells CASSGNTASTGGYTF. The CDR3 bases are TGTGCCAGCAGTGGCAACACCGCGTCGACGGGGGGCTACACCTTC.

V is TRBV29-1 and J is TRBJ1-4, with D perhaps TRBD1 (5 bases). The germline CDR1 and CDR2 sequences are SQVTM and ANQGSEA. V dropped 6 bases and J dropped 7 bases, with 21 bases sitting between them. This CDR3 contains 15 residues. CDR3 sequence: CSVAGTDDIIEKLFF. Here the CDR3 DNA reads TGCAGCGTGGCCGGGACGGACGATATAATTGAAAAACTGTTTTTT.

The CDR3, as DNA: TGTGCCAGCAGCTTGCAGGGGTCTAACTATGGCTACACCTTC. Translated, it gives CASSLQGSNYGYTF. V and J are TRBV5-4 and TRBJ1-2; D might be TRBD1 (6 bases). The V end was cut by 1 base, the J end by 0 bases, with 7 bases between. CDR1 is SGHNT, CDR2 YYREEE, per germline (reference sequence). This CDR3 has 14 residues.

The chain couples TRBV2 to TRBJ1-4; D gene uncertain. Germline CDR1 and CDR2: SNHLY and FYNNEI. This CDR3 is 15 amino acids long. Trimming cost V 8 bases and J 8 bases, with 21 bases left between them. CDR3 DNA sequence: TGTGCCAGCGTACCCTCGAAGGCGGGTAGCGAAAAACTGTTTTTT. Amino acids: CASVPSKAGSEKLFF.

V is TRBV10-1 and J is TRBJ2-3; D gene unclear. The CDR3 sequence is 13 residues long. The germline V and J ends were trimmed by 3 bases and 8 bases, with 12 bases remaining between them. Looked up from germline, CDR1 is WNHNN and CDR2 is SYGVQD (reference sequence). The CDR3 nucleotides are TGCGCCAGCAGTGAATCCGGGTCGGCTACGCAGTATTTT. The encoded protein is CASSESGSATQYF.

The CDR3: CASSAASNYGYTF. DNA for the CDR3: TGTGCCAGCAGTGCCGCTTCTAACTATGGCTACACCTTC. V usage is TRBV5-6 and J usage is TRBJ1-2; D remains ambiguous. CDR1 is SGHDT, CDR2 YYEEEE, per germline. CDR3 size: 13 residues. The V end lost 5 bases, the J end lost 0 bases, and 8 bases lay between the germline ends.

The rearrangement uses TRBV5-1 and TRBJ2-7, with a tentative D call TRBD1 (5 bases). This CDR3 has 12 residues. With 3 bases removed from V and 5 bases from J, the gap between germline ends came to 9 bases. Germline assignment: CDR1 SGHRS and CDR2 YFSETQ. The CDR3 DNA follows: TGCGCCAGCAGCTACCAGGGTGACGAGCAGTACTTC. This encodes CASSYQGDEQYF. The full variable domain, rest sourced from reference TRBV5-1 and TRBJ2-7, is KAGVTQTPRYLIKTRGQQVTLSCSPISGHRSVSWYQQTPGQGLQFLFEYFSETQRNKGNFPGRFSGRQFSNSRSEMNVSTLELGDSALYLCASSYQGDEQYFGPGTRLTVT.

This chain joins TRBV7-8 and TRBJ2-3, with 8 positions matching TRBD2. V lost 2 bases, J lost 0 bases, and 10 bases stayed unmatched. This CDR3 spans 18 amino acids. Germline-derived CDR1 and CDR2 are SGHVS and FQNEAQ. The chain's CDR3 is CASSLRSGGDPSTDTQYF. For the CDR3, the DNA is TGTGCCAGCAGCTTACGGTCGGGAGGGGACCCTAGCACAGATACGCAGTATTTT.

The chain recombines TRBV30 with TRBJ2-7; TRBD2 agrees at 10 bases. The length of the CDR3 is 14 residues. The V and J ends lost 3 bases and 1 base, in that order; junction bases with no gene match: 3. CDR1 and CDR2 (germline): GTSNPN, SVGIG (reference sequence). CDR3 DNA: TGTGCCTGGAGCCCGGGACTAGCGTCCTACGAGCAGTACTTC. Encoded protein: CAWSPGLASYEQYF.

The chain couples TRBV7-2 to TRBJ1-5; D gene ambiguous. CDR3 size: 12 residues. Trimming left V 1 base short and J 7 bases short, with 5 bases between. Germline V gene sequence: CDR1 SGHTA, CDR2 FQGNSA. In nucleotides, the CDR3 is TGTGCCAGCAGCTTAGGGAGGCAGCCCCAGCATTTT. Translation: CASSLGRQPQHF. Based on the CDR3 plus reference TRBV7-2 and TRBJ1-5, the full variable domain is GAGVSQSPSNKVTEKGKDVELRCDPISGHTALYWYRQSLGQGLEFLIYFQGNSAPDKSGLPSDRFSAERTGGSVSTLTIQRTQQEDSAVYLCASSLGRQPQHFGDGTRLSIL.

The CDR3 is CASSRGGTDTGELFF. The CDR3 DNA is TGTGCCAGCAGTCGCGGGGGGACCGACACCGGGGAGCTGTTTTTT. The rearrangement joins TRBV14 to TRBJ2-2; 8 bases map to TRBD2. V lost 6 bases and J lost 3; bases outside the gene matches: 6. CDR1 SGHDN and CDR2 FVKESK come from the germline V gene. This CDR3 has 15 amino acids. Full variable domain (outside the CDR3, taken from reference TRBV14 and TRBJ2-2): EAGVTQFPSHSVIEKGQTVTLRCDPISGHDNLYWYRRVMGKEIKFLLHFVKESKQDESGMPNNRFLAERTGGTYSTLKVQPAELEDSGVYFCASSRGGTDTGELFFGEGSRLTVL.

The V gene is TRBV27, the J gene TRBJ2-3, with 7 bases matching TRBD1. The J segment lost 2 bases and the V segment lost 5 bases, leaving 7 bases of the junction unmatched. Germline values: CDR1 MNHEY, CDR2 SMNVEV (reference sequence). This CDR3 has 15 amino acids. In DNA, the CDR3 is TGTGCCAGCAGTGCTCGACAGGGACACACAGATACGCAGTATTTT. Residues: CASSARQGHTDTQYF.

The chain is built from TRBV2 and TRBJ2-5; 7 bases fit TRBD2. There are 16 residues in the CDR3. V gave up 7 bases and J gave up 2 bases; unmatched junction bases: 13. CDR1 and CDR2 (germline): SNHLY, FYNNEI. CDR3 loop: CASNGGASGGQETQYF. The CDR3 DNA sequence: TGTGCCAGCAATGGAGGGGCTAGCGGAGGGCAAGAGACCCAGTACTTC.

This chain links TRBV19 with TRBJ1-1; tentative D call: TRBD1 (5 bases). Germline V gives CDR1 LNHDA, CDR2 SQIVND (reference sequence). Trimming removed 3 bases at V and 4 bases at J, with 15 bases between. This CDR3 has 15 amino acids. CDR3 loop: CASSIMGQGSTEAFF. The DNA of the CDR3 is TGTGCCAGTAGTATTATGGGGCAGGGTAGCACTGAAGCTTTCTTT.

The J gene is TRBJ1-2, the V gene TRBV19; 11 bases agree with TRBD1. The trim removed 5 bases at V and 7 bases at J, leaving 3 bases unmatched. This CDR3 contains 13 residues. The germline V gene encodes CDR1 LNHDA and CDR2 SQIVND (reference sequence). CDR3 nucleotides: TGTGCCAGTAGTCCCGGACAGGGGGCTGGCTACACCTTC. Residues: CASSPGQGAGYTF.

The chain employs TRBV6-5 and TRBJ1-5; D possibly corresponds to TRBD1 (6 bases). V lost 8 bases to trimming and J lost 6 bases, with 14 bases between them. The V gene's germline CDR1 is MNHEY and CDR2 SVGAGI. There are 13 residues in the CDR3. This CDR3 reads CASGEGDGQPQHF. CDR3 sequence (DNA): TGTGCCAGCGGCGAGGGGGACGGTCAGCCCCAGCATTTT.

The chain is built from TRBV3-1 (or the pseudogene TRBV3-2) and TRBJ1-1; D is ambiguous. The CDR3 covers 14 residues. Trimming removed 2 bases at V and 5 bases at J, with 12 bases between. The germline CDR1 and CDR2 sequences are LGHDT and YNNKEL (reference sequence). CDR3 nucleotide sequence: TGTGCCAGCAGCCAACTCAGAGGATCGACTGAAGCTTTCTTT. It codes for CASSQLRGSTEAFF.

The V gene is TRBV29-1, the J gene TRBJ1-3, with D perhaps TRBD1 (5 bases). The CDR3 has 13 amino acids. The germline gives CDR1 SQVTM, CDR2 ANQGSEA. The V end lost 3 bases, the J end lost 0 bases, and 6 bases lay between the germline ends. The chain's CDR3 is CSVEGGSGNTIYF. The CDR3 DNA reads as TGCAGCGTTGAGGGGGGCTCTGGAAACACCATATATTTT. Variable domain in full (rest from reference TRBV29-1 and TRBJ1-3): SAVISQKPSRDICQRGTSLTIQCQVDSQVTMMFWYRQQPGQSLTLIATANQGSEATYESGFVIDKFPISRPNLTFSTLTVSNMSPEDSSIYLCSVEGGSGNTIYFGEGSWLTVV.

The V gene is TRBV4-1, the J gene TRBJ1-1; D is possibly TRBD1 (6 bases). Trimming stripped 3 bases from V and 4 bases from J, with 12 bases between. CDR3 length: 14 amino acids. Germline loops: CDR1 MGHRA, CDR2 YSYEKL. CDR3 in amino acids: CASSQAGDGTEAFF. The CDR3 DNA sequence: TGCGCCAGCAGCCAGGCAGGGGATGGCACTGAAGCTTTCTTT.